The 18 T cell receptor beta chains below all came from one sample that was sequenced in a study of PD-L1 blockade in urothelial cancer. Using immunoSEQ multiplex PCR, the repertoire was profiled, and TCRdb retains in-frame clones only, with some absent. The sample has some 66,000 clones; approximately 86% are singletons. Time point of the sample: pretreatment peripheral blood. The sample here was PBMCs, taken around atezolizumab (anti-PD-L1) treatment. These receptors were obtained from a man aged 60 to 75 with urothelial cancer.

This clone was seen only once. V and J are TRBV10-1 and TRBJ2-5, with TRBD1 matching over 9 bases. After removal of 4 bases from V and 4 bases from J, the junction contained 7 bases not matched to a gene. CDR1 and CDR2 from the germline V gene are WNHNN and SYGVQD (reference sequence). The CDR3 length is 15 residues. In DNA form, the CDR3 reads TGCGCCAGCAGTGCCGCGGGACAGGGAGGAGAGACCCAGTACTTC. Its protein is CASSAAGQGGETQYF.

V and J are TRBV5-4 and TRBJ2-5; D is possibly TRBD1 (6 bases). Germline-derived CDR1 and CDR2 are SGHNT and YYREEE (reference sequence). This CDR3 spans 15 amino acids. V was clipped by 4 bases and J by 1 base, with 14 bases between them. The DNA for the CDR3 is TGTGCCAGCAGCCAGATAGGACAGACCCAAGAGACCCAGTACTTC. Its protein product is CASSQIGQTQETQYF.

This clone was seen a handful of times. The chain carries TRBV5-1 and TRBJ2-7, with 11 bases identical to TRBD1. J lost 4 bases, V lost 3 bases, and 9 bases had no gene match. The CDR3 is made up of 16 amino acids. Germline CDR1 SGHRS, CDR2 YFSETQ. CDR3 DNA: TGCGCCAGCAGCTCCACCGGGACAGGGGGACATTACGAGCAGTACTTC. As protein: CASSSTGTGGHYEQYF.

The CDR3 is CASSLTAGAQVYEQYF. DNA of the CDR3: TGTGCCAGCAGCTTAACCGCGGGGGCGCAGGTCTACGAGCAGTACTTC. The rearrangement joins TRBV7-3 to TRBJ2-7; possibly TRBD2 for D (7 bases). Germline V gene sequence: CDR1 SGHTA, CDR2 FQGTGA. This CDR3 spans 16 amino acids. Trimming removed 0 bases at V and 3 bases at J, with 15 bases between.

This clone was counted once. The rearrangement links TRBV5-5 to TRBJ1-1, with D tentatively TRBD1 (5 bases). The V gene lost 5 bases and the J gene lost 4 bases, with 15 bases spanning the gap. In germline, CDR1 is SGHKS, CDR2 YYEKEE (reference sequence). The CDR3 totals 14 residues. CDR3 nucleotides: TGTGCCAGCAGTTTCAGGGTTTCAGCCACTGAAGCTTTCTTT. Its protein is CASSFRVSATEAFF.

The rearrangement joins TRBV30 to TRBJ1-1; 7 bases are shared with TRBD1. Germline CDR1 and CDR2: GTSNPN and SVGIG (reference sequence). This CDR3 has 14 amino acids. V gave up 4 bases and J gave up 3 bases; unmatched junction bases: 8. CDR3 sequence: CAWILGTVHTEAFF. The CDR3 nucleotides read TGTGCCTGGATTCTCGGGACAGTACACACTGAAGCTTTCTTT.

V is TRBV5-6 and J is TRBJ1-1; D is unclear. Germline V CDR1 and CDR2: SGHDT, YYEEEE. Trimming removed 2 bases at V and 5 bases at J, with 13 bases between. CDR3 length: 14 amino acids. CDR3 nucleotides: TGTGCCAGCAGCTTCTCCAGGTCTCGGACTGAAGCTTTCTTT. This gives the protein CASSFSRSRTEAFF. Using reference TRBV5-6 and TRBJ1-1 for the parts outside the CDR3, the full variable domain is DAGVTQSPTHLIKTRGQQVTLRCSPKSGHDTVSWYQQALGQGPQFIFQYYEEEERQRGNFPDRFSGHQFPNYSSELNVNALLLGDSALYLCASSFSRSRTEAFFGQGTRLTVV.

This chain links TRBV9 with TRBJ1-5, with 10 bases that match TRBD1. Germline V gene sequence: CDR1 SGDLS, CDR2 YYNGEE. The CDR3 is 15 amino acids. Trimming took 2 bases from V and 3 from J; bases not matched to a gene: 2. The CDR3 region has the DNA TGTGCCAGCAGCGTGGGACAGGGGAACAATCAGCCCCAGCATTTT. It translates to CASSVGQGNNQPQHF.

The V call is TRBV14, the J call TRBJ2-3; 8 positions agree with TRBD2. This CDR3 comprises 18 residues. The germline V gene has CDR1 SGHDN and CDR2 FVKESK. The junction had 15 bases not matched to a gene; V was cut back by 5 bases and J by 2 bases. The CDR3 region has the DNA TGTGCCAGCAGCTCCAGGGCGGCTAGCGGGCGTCACACAGATACGCAGTATTTT. Protein: CASSSRAASGRHTDTQYF.

The genes are TRBV11-2 and TRBJ2-1; 12 bases are a match to TRBD2. Unmatched junction bases numbered 13, after V lost 2 bases and J lost 5 bases. There are 19 residues in the CDR3. Germline-derived CDR1 and CDR2 are SGHAT and FQNNGV. DNA for the CDR3: TGTGCCAGCAGCTTACGCCCGGGACTAGCGGGCGCGGCCCACAATGAGCAGTTCTTC. Translation gives CASSLRPGLAGAAHNEQFF.

The rearrangement uses TRBV6-5 and TRBJ2-7, with 7 bases lining up with TRBD1. Germline CDR1 and CDR2: MNHEY and SVGAGI. Losses at the gene ends were 6 bases for V and 2 bases for J; bases not matched to a gene: 10. The length of the CDR3 is 15 residues. The chain's CDR3 is CASRSNTGVTYEQYF. As DNA, the CDR3 is TGTGCCAGCAGATCAAACACAGGGGTCACCTACGAGCAGTACTTC.

This sequence joins TRBV6-1 and TRBJ2-3, with 9 bases lining up with TRBD2. The CDR3 runs 15 residues. Looked up from germline, CDR1 is MNHNS and CDR2 is SASEGT. V lost 2 bases to trimming and J lost 4 bases; unmatched junction nucleotides: 4. In nucleotides, the CDR3 is TGTGCCAGCAGTGAACTAGCGGGGTTGGCAGATACGCAGTATTTT. Translating it yields CASSELAGLADTQYF.

This chain joins TRBV21-1 and TRBJ2-3; the table calls TRBD1, which could not be checked here. TRBV21-1 is classified as a pseudogene. The CDR3 runs 15 residues. The DNA for the CDR3 is TGTGCCAGCAGCAAAGCGCAGGTACACACAGATACGCAGTATTTT. Protein product: CASSKAQVHTDTQYF.

This chain connects TRBV6-1 to TRBJ2-5; a possible D gene is TRBD2 (6 bases). Germline values: CDR1 MNHNS, CDR2 SASEGT. The CDR3 spans 14 residues. V dropped 1 base and J dropped 6 bases, with 12 bases sitting between them. CDR3 sequence: CASSEVAVMQTQYF. The CDR3 region has the DNA TGTGCCAGCAGTGAAGTAGCGGTCATGCAGACCCAGTACTTC.

V gene TRBV5-8 combines with J gene TRBJ2-4, with D tentatively TRBD1 (5 bases). The ends were cut back, 1 base at V and 8 bases at J, with 13 bases in the middle. The germline gives CDR1 SGHTS, CDR2 YDEGEE. The CDR3 is 14 residues long. The CDR3 sequence is CASSLSEEGDIQYF. In DNA form, the CDR3 reads TGTGCCAGCAGCTTGTCCGAAGAAGGGGACATTCAGTACTTC. The variable domain in full, with the rest retrieved from reference TRBV5-8 and TRBJ2-4, is EAGVTQSPTHLIKTRGQQATLRCSPISGHTSVYWYQQALGLGLQFLLWYDEGEERNRGNFPPRFSGRQFPNYSSELNVNALELEDSALYLCASSLSEEGDIQYFGAGTRLSVL.

The chain has TRBV9 and TRBJ2-1; D is unclear. V was trimmed by 0 bases and J by 5 bases, leaving 3 bases between them. This CDR3 contains 12 residues. Germline values: CDR1 SGDLS, CDR2 YYNGEE. In nucleotides, the CDR3 is TGTGCCAGCAGCGTAGATAACAATGAGCAGTTCTTC. Its protein is CASSVDNNEQFF.

V usage is TRBV27 and J usage is TRBJ1-4; D gene uncertain. In germline, CDR1 is MNHEY, CDR2 SMNVEV (reference sequence). V shed 6 bases and J shed 8 bases, with 40 bases lying between them. The CDR3 totals 22 residues. The CDR3 nucleotides are TGTGCCAGCAGCCCAGGTCACCCTCGTGCAGGTGGGCTTTCTGTCCTTGGGGAAAAACTGTTTTTT. Protein: CASSPGHPRAGGLSVLGEKLFF.

The rearrangement links TRBV9 to TRBJ2-1; TRBD2 matches at 16 bases. CDR1 is SGDLS and CDR2 is YYNGEE in the germline V gene. The CDR3 is made up of 18 amino acids. J gave up 0 bases and V 6 bases, and 6 bases lay outside the gene matches. The CDR3 bases are TGTGCCAGCACGACGGGACTAGCGGGGGGGAGCTCCTACAATGAGCAGTTCTTC. Translating gives CASTTGLAGGSSYNEQFF.